The T cell receptor beta chain described here comes from a study of CD8+ T cells in alopecia areata. Broader study findings: It was less clear whether patients shared TCRs than it was in mice, possibly because of HLA. Scalp samples also contribute reads from the resident alphabeta T cells found in normal skin.

Sequencing relied on a cDNA template that was reverse transcribed from extracted RNA. The data were produced by immunoSEQ multiplex PCR, yet TCRdb's version contains in-frame clones alone and is incomplete. The profile shows 150,000 to 180,000 clones, 45% to 55% of them singletons. Germline-derived CDR1 and CDR2 are SGHRS and YFSETQ. V lost 4 bases and J lost 2, with 13 bases in between. The CDR3 is 14 amino acids. Of note for this clone: What it binds is not known.

The source of this sequence is a human donor with alopecia areata. V usage is TRBV5-1 and J usage is TRBJ2-7; D is uncertain. The sample consisted of CD8+ T cells sorted from blood, taken at week 0. CDR3 loop: CASSPDGYTYEQYF. CDR3 sequence (DNA): TGCGCCAGCAGCCCGGACGGCTACACCTACGAGCAGTACTTC.